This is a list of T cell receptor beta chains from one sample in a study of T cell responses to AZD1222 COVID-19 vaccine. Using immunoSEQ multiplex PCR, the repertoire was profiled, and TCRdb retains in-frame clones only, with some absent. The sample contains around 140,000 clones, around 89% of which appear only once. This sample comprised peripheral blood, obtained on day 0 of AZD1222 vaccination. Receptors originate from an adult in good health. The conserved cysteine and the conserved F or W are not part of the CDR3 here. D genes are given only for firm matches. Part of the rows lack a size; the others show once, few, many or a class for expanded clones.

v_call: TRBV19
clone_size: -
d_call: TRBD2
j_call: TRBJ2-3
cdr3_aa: ASSTRAGVTDTQY

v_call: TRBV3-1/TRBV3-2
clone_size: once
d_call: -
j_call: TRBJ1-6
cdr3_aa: ASSLAGPSNSPLH

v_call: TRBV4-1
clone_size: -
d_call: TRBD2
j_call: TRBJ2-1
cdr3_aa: ASSQDLRLAGSSYNEQF

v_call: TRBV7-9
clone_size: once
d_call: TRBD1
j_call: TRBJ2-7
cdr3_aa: ASSKGTGDEQY

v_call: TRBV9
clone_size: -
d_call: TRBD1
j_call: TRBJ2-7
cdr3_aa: ASSEKPRDRGSSYEQY

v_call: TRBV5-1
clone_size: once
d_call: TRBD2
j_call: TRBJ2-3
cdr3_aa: ASSLRAGADTQY

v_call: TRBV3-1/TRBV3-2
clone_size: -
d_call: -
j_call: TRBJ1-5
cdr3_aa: ASSRGGSGVAQH

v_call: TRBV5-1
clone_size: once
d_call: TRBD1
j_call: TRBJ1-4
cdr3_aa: ASRRTGDGEKLF

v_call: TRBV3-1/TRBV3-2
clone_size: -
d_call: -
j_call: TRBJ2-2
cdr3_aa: ASSQGAPAGELF

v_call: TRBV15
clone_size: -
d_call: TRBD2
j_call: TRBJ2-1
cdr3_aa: ATSKDGSGSINEQF

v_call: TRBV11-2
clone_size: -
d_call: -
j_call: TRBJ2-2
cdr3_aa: ASSRATGFAGELF

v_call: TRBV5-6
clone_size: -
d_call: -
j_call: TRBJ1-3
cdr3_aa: ASSLQRADNDGNTIY

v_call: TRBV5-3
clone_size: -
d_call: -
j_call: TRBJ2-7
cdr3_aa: ARSLWGFGYEQY

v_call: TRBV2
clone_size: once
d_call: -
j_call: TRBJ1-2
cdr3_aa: ASPEGGFGGYT

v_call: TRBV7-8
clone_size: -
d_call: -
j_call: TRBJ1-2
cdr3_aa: ASSSSGDNYGYT

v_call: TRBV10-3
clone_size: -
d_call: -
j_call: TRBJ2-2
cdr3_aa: AIREKPNTGELF

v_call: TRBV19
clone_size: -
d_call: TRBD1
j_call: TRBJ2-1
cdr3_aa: ASRNRGNNEQF

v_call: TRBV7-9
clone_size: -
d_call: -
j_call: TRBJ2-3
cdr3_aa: ASSPSGSGTDTQY

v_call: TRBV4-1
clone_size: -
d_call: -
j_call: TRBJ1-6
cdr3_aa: ASSQDPGYNSPLH

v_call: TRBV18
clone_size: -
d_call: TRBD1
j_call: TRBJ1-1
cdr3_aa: ASSTDRGQLNTEAF

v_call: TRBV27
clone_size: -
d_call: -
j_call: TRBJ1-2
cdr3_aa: ASSITGTNYGYT

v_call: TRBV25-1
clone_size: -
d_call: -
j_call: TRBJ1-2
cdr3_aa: ASSDGREGLYGYT

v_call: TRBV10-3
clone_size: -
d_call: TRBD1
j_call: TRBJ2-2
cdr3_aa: AIRLDRGHSPGELF

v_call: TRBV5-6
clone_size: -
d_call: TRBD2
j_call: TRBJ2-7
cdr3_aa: ASSLGAGAYEQY

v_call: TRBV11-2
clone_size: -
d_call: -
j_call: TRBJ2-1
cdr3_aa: ASSDRTRGVEQF

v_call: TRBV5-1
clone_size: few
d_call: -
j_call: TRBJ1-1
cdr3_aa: ASSLPPGTEAF

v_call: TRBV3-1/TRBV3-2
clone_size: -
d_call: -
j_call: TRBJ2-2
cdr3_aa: ASSHRTKNTGELF

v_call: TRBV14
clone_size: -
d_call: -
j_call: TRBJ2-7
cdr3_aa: ASSSNRDSYEQY

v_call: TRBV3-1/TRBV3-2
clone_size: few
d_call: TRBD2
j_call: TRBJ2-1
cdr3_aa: ASSHRILSGSQNEQF

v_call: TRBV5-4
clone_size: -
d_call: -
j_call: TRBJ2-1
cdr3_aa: ASSQDVTSYNEQF

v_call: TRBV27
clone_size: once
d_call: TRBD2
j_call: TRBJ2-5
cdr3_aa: ASSYRTRGRIETQY

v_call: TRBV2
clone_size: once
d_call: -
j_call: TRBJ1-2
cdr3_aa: ASSEYGQAYGYT

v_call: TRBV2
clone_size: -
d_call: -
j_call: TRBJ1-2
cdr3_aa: ASRAAESSRHGYT

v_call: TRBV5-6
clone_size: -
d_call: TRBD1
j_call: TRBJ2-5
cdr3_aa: ASIAGGFGKTQY

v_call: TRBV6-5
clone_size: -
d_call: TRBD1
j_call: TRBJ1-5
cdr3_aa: ASSRTGPGNQPQH

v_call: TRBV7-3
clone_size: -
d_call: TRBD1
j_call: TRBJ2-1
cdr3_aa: ASSYPGTGHNEQF

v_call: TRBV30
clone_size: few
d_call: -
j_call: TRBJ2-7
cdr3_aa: AWSSREQSSYEQY

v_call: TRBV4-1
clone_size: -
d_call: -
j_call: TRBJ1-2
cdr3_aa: ASSQLPGAGSGYT

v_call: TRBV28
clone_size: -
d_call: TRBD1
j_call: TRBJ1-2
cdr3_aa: ASSSPLQGADYGYT

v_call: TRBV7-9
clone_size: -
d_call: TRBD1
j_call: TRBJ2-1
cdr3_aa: ASSLGGQRSSYNEQF

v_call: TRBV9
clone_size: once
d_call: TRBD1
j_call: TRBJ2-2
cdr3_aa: ASTRDRGLTGELF

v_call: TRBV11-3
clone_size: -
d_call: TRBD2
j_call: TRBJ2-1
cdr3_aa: ASKGSGRGEQF

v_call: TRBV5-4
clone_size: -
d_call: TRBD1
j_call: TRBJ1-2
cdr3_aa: ASSLKAGGDYGYT

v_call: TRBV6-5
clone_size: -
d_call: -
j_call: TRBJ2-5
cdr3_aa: ASLAGISFRETQY